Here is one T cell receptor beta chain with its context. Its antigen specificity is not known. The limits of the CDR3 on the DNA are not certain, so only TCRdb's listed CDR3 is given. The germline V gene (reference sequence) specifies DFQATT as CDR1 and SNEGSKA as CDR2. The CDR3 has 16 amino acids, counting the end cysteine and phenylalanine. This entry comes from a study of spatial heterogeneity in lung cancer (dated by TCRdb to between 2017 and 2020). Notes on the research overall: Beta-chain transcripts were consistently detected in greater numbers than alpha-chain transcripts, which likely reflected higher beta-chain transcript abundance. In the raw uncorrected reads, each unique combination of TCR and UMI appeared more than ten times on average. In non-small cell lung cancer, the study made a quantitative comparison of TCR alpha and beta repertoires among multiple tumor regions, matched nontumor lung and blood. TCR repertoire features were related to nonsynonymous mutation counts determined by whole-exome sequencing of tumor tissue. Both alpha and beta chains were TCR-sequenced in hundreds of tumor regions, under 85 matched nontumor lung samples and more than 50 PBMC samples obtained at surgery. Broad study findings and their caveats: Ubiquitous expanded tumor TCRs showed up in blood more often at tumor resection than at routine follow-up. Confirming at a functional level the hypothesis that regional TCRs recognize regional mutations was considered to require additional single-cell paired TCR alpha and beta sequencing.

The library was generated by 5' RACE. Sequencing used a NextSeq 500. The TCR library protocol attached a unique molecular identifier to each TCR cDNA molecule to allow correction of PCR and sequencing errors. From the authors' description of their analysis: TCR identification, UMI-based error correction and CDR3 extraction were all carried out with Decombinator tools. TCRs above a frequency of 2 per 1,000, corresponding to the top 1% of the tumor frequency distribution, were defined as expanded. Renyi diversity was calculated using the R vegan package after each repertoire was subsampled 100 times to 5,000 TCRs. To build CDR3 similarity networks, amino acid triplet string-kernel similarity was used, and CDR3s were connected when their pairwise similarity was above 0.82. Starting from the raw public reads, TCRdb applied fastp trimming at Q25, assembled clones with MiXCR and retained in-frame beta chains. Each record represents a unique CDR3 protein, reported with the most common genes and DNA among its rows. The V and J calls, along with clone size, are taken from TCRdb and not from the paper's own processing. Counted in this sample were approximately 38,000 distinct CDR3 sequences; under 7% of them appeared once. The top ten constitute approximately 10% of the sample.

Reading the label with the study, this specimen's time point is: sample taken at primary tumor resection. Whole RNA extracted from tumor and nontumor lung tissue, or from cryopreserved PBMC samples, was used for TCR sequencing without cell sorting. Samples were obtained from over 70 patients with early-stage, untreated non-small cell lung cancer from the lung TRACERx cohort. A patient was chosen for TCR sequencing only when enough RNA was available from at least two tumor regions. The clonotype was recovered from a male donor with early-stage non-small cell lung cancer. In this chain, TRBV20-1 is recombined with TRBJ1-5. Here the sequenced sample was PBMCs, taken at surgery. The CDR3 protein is CSARDFGSGGYQPQHF.